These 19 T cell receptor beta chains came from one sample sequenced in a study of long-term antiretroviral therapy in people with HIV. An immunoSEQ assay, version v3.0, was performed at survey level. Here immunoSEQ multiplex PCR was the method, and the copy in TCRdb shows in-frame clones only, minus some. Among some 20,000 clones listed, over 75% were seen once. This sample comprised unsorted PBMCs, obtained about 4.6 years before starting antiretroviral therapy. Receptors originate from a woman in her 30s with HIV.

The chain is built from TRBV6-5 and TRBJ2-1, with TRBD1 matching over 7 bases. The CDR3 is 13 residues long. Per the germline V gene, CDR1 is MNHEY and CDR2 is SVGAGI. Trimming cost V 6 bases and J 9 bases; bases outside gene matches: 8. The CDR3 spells CASSTGVTGEQFF. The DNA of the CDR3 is TGTGCCAGCAGCACAGGGGTCACCGGTGAGCAGTTCTTC.

CDR3 in DNA: TGTGCCAGCAGCTTAGATATCTCGCAGCACTATGGCTACACCTTC. Translating gives CASSLDISQHYGYTF. The chain has TRBV11-3 and TRBJ1-2; D not certain. The CDR3 sequence is 15 residues long. CDR1 and CDR2 (germline): SGHNT, YENEEA. The ends were cut back, 0 bases at V and 3 bases at J, with 11 bases in the middle.

The CDR3 nucleotides read TGCAGCGTTGAAGTAAGGGCGGGCGATACGCAGTATTTT. As protein: CSVEVRAGDTQYF. This chain connects TRBV29-1 to TRBJ2-3, with TRBD2 as a possible D gene (5 bases). This CDR3 spans 13 amino acids. Per germline, CDR1 SQVTM and CDR2 ANQGSEA. Trimming took 1 base from V and 6 from J, leaving 11 bases between them.

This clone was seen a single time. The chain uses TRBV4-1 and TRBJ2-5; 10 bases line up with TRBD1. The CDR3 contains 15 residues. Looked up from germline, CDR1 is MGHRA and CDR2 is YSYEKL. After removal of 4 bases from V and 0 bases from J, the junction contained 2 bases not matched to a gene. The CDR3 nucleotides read TGCGCCAGCAGCCCCGGGACAGGGGACCAAGAGACCCAGTACTTC. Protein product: CASSPGTGDQETQYF.

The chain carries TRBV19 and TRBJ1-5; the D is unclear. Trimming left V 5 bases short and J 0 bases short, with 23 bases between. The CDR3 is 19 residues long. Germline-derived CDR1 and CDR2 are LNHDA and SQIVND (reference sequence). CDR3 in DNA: TGTGCCAGTAGTGTCCGACATCAGCCCATGGGGTATAGCAATCAGCCCCAGCATTTT. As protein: CASSVRHQPMGYSNQPQHF.

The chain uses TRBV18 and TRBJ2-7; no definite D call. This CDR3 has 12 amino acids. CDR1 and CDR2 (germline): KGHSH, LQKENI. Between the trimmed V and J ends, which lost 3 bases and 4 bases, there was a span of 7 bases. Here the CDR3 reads CASSPMEYEQYF. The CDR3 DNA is TGTGCCAGCTCACCTATGGAATACGAGCAGTACTTC.

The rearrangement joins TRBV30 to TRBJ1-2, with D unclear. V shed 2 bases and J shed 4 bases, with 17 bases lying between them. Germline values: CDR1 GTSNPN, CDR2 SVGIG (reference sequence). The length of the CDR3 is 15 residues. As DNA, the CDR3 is TGTGCCTGGAGTAGGGATGGACTATTTTCCTATGGCTACACCTTC. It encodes CAWSRDGLFSYGYTF.

CDR3 coding DNA: TGTGCCTGGAGTGTAGGCGCGACAAAGCCCCAGCATTTT. It yields the protein CAWSVGATKPQHF. J is TRBJ1-5 and V is TRBV30, with D uncertain. The CDR3 contains 13 residues. Germline V CDR1 and CDR2: GTSNPN, SVGIG (reference sequence). V lost 0 bases and J lost 8, with 11 bases in between. Full variable domain (remainder filled in from reference TRBV30 and TRBJ1-5): SQTIHQWPATLVQPVGSPLSLECTVEGTSNPNLYWYRQAAGRGLQLLFYSVGIGQISSEVPQNLSASRPQDRQFILSSKKLLLSDSGFYLCAWSVGATKPQHFGDGTRLSIL.

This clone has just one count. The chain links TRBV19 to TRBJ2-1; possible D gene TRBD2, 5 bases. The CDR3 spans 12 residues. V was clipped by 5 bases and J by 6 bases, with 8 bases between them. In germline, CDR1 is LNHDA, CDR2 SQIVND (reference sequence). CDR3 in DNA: TGTGCCAGTAGTGCACTAGGCAATGAGCAGTTCTTC. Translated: CASSALGNEQFF.

CDR3 in amino acids: CASSLGGARGYTF. The CDR3 DNA reads TGTGCCAGCAGTTTAGGAGGGGCGCGAGGCTACACCTTC. The genes are TRBV27 and TRBJ1-2; D may be TRBD1 (5 bases). Between the trimmed V and J ends, which lost 2 bases and 8 bases, there was a span of 12 bases. The germline V gene encodes CDR1 MNHEY and CDR2 SMNVEV (reference sequence). The CDR3 extends over 13 amino acids.

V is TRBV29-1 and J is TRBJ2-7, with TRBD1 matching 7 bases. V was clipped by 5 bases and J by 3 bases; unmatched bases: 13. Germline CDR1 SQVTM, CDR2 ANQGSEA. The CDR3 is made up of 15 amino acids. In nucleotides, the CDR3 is TGCAGCGTTCGGGCCATCGGGACAGAACTCTACGAGCAGTACTTC. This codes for CSVRAIGTELYEQYF.

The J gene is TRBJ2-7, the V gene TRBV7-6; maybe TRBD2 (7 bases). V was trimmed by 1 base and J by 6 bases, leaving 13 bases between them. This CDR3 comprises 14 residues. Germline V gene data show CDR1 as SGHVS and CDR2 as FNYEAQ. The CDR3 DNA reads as TGTGCCAGCAGCTTAGGAGGGGGGGCCGGCGAGCAGTACTTC. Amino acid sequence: CASSLGGGAGEQYF.

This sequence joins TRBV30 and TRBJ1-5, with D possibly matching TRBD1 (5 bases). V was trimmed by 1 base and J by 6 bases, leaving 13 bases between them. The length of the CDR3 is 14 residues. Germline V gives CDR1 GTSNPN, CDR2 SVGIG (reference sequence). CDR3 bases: TGTGCCTGGAGTGCACAGGCAGAAGGTCAGCCCCAGCATTTT. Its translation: CAWSAQAEGQPQHF.

The CDR3 DNA reads TGCGCCAGCAGCCAAGTCCCGGGACAATACTGGAACACTGAAGCTTTCTTT. Translated: CASSQVPGQYWNTEAFF. The chain recombines TRBV4-1 with TRBJ1-1, with D tentatively TRBD1 (6 bases). Trimming took 1 base from V and 1 from J, leaving 16 bases between them. This CDR3 contains 17 residues. Germline-derived CDR1 and CDR2 are MGHRA and YSYEKL.

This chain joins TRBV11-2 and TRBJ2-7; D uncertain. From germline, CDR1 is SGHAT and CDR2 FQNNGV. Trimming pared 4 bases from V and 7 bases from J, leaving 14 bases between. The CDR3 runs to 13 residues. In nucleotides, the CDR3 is TGTGCCAGCAGCTCTGACCCTCTTGGGGAGCAGTACTTC. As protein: CASSSDPLGEQYF.

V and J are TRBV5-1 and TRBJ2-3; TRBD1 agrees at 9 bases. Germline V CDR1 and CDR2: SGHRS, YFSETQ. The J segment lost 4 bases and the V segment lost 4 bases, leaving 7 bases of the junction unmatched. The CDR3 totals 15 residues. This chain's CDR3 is CASSLGQGSADTQYF. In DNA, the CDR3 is TGCGCCAGCAGCCTCGGACAGGGGAGCGCAGATACGCAGTATTTT.

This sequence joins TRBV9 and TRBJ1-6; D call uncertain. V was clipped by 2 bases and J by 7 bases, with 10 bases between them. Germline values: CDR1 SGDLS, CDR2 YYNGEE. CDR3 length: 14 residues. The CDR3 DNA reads TGTGCCAGCAGCGTCCAAGAGACCAATTCACCCCTCCACTTT. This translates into CASSVQETNSPLHF.

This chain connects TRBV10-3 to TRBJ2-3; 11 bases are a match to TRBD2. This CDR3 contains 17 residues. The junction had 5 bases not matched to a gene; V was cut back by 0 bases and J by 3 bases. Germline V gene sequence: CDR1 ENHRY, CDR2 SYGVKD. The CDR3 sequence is CAISESVSGGVTDTQYF. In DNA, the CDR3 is TGTGCCATCAGTGAGTCGGTTAGCGGGGGGGTTACAGATACGCAGTATTTT.

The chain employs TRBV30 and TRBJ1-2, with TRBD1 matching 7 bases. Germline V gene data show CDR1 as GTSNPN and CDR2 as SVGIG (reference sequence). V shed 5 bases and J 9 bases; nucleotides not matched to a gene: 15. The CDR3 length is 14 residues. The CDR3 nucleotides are TGTGCCTGGCAGGACAGGAGTCTGTTGCGGAGCTACACCTTC. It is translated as CAWQDRSLLRSYTF.